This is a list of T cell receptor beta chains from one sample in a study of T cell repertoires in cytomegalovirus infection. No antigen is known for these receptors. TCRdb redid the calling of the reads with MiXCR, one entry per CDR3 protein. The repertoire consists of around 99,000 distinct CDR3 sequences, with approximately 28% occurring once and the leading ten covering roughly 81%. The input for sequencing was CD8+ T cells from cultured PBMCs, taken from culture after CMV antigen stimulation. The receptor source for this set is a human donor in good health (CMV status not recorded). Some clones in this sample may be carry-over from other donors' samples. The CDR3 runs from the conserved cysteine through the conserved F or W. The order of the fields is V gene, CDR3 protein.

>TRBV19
CASSPTVGSEAFF
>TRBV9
CASSFRTESYEQYF
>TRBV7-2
CASSFGQGSYNEQFF
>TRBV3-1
CASSQEGAPSSYNSPLHF
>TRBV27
CASSLRQPINEQFF
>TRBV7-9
CASGDSYEQYF
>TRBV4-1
CASSQGSGDYGYTF
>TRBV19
CASSIMWGAHNEQFF
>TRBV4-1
CASSHEGQGDTEAFF
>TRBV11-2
CASSLPGTGLGYTF
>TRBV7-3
CASSLLPGVYNEQFF
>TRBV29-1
CSVGDRDLKSTDTQYF
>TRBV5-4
CASNTEQGWHTEAFF
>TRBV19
CASSTLRTTYNSPLHF
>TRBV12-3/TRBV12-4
CASTEGQYNEQFF